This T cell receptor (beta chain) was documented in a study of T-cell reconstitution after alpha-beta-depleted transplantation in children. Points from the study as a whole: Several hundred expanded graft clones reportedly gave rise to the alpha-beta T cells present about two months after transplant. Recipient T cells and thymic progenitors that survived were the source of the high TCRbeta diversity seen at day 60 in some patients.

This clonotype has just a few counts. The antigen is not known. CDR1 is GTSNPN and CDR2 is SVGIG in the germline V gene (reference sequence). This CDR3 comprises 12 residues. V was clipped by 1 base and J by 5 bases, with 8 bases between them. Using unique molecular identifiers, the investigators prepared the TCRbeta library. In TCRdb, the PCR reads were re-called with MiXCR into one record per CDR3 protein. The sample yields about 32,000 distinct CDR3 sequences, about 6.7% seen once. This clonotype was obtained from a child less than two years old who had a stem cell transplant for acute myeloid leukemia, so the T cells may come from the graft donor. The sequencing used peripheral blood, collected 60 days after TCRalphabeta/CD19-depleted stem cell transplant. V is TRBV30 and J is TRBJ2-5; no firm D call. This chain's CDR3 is CAWSGKGETQYF. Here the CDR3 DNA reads TGTGCCTGGAGTGGAAAGGGCGAGACCCAGTACTTC.